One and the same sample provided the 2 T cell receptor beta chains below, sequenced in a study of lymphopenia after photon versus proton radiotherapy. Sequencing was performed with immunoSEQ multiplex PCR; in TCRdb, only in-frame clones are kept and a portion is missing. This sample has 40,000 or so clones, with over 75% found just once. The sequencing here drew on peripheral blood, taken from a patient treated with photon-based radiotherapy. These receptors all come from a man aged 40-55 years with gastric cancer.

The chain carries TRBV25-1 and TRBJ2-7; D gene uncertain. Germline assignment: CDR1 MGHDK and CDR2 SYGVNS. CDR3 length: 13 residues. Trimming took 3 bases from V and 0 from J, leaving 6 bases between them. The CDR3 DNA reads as TGTGCCAGCAGTGAGGCGCCCTCCTACGAGCAGTACTTC. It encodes CASSEAPSYEQYF.

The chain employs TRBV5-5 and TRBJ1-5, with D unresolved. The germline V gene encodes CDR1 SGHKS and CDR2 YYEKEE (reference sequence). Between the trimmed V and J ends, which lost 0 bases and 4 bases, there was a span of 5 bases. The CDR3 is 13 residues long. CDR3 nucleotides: TGTGCCAGCAGCTTGGAGTTGAATCAGCCCCAGCATTTT. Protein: CASSLELNQPQHF.